This TCR beta chain was sequenced during a study of blood T cell repertoires in COVID-19. At the level of the study: COVID-19 samples collected from the United States, Italy and Spain covered acute and convalescent phases. The analysed material was cDNA or gDNA that came from T cells, B-cell-depleted T cells, or PBMCs.

Original data processing: Scientists estimated how many nucleated cells there were by amplifying reference gene primers. Using immunoSEQ multiplex PCR, the repertoire was profiled, and TCRdb retains in-frame clones only, with some absent. For V, J and clone size, that table is used; D and trimming come from the DNA. The table lists about 230,000 clones, about 86% of them singletons, with approximately 5.9% in the top ten. This clone was seen more than once but under ten times. Sample: peripheral blood. The receptor was isolated from a man older than 75 with acute or convalescent COVID-19.

The CDR3 nucleotides read TGCGCCAGCGGATTCACAGGGGGTAACACCGGGGAGCTGTTTTTT. Its protein is CASGFTGGNTGELFF. The rearrangement uses TRBV5-1 and TRBJ2-2; 8 bases map to TRBD1. This CDR3 region has 15 residues. Germline values: CDR1 SGHRS, CDR2 YFSETQ. J gave up 2 bases and V 7 bases, and 7 bases lay outside the gene matches.